The present T cell receptor (beta chain) was sequenced within a study of blood T cell repertoires in COVID-19. Sequencing used immunoSEQ multiplex PCR; TCRdb keeps in-frame clones, though not all of them. The repertoire holds around 36,000 clones, more than 80% seen once, with about 4.1% in the top ten. The CDR3 has 15 amino acids. CDR1 KGHSH and CDR2 LQKENI come from the germline V gene. Trimming pared 4 bases from V and 4 bases from J, leaving 16 bases between. V gene TRBV18 combines with J gene TRBJ1-2; the D gene is possibly TRBD1 (6 bases). The sample taken for sequencing was peripheral blood. This receptor was identified in a man aged 55 to 70 with acute or convalescent COVID-19. The CDR3 sequence is CASSLASDRPYGYTF. The CDR3 coding sequence is TGTGCCAGCTCACTCGCTTCGGACAGACCCTATGGCTACACCTTC.